The 3 T cell receptor beta chains below all came from one sample that was sequenced in a study of cytomegalovirus exposure and HLA in healthy donors. With 60 Vbeta and 13 Jbeta primers, the PCR was carried out. Assay used: immunoSEQ multiplex PCR; TCRdb lists only in-frame clones, some missing. The sample shows 85,000 to 100,000 clones, roughly 76% of them seen only once. The sequencing input was PBMCs. These TCRs come from a human donor in good health.

This clone was detected only a few times. The V gene is TRBV7-2, the J gene TRBJ2-7; 7 nucleotides match TRBD1. Per the germline V gene, CDR1 is SGHTA and CDR2 is FQGNSA. The CDR3 totals 16 residues. The junction had 14 bases not matched to a gene; V was cut back by 5 bases and J by 4 bases. CDR3 nucleotides: TGTGCCAGCAGCACCCAACCGACAGGGCTTTCTTACGAGCAGTACTTC. Amino acid sequence: CASSTQPTGLSYEQYF.

As regards this clone: Distinct nucleotide sequences in the sample also encode this CDR3. The chain joins TRBV11-3 to TRBJ2-1; 11 bases align to TRBD2. CDR3 length: 17 amino acids. V lost 5 bases to trimming and J lost 8 bases; unmatched junction nucleotides: 14. In germline, CDR1 is SGHNT, CDR2 YENEEA. For the CDR3, the DNA is TGTGCCAGCAGCCAGGGGCTAGCGGGAGGTCCCAGCGATGAGCAGTTCTTC. Amino acid sequence: CASSQGLAGGPSDEQFF.

In DNA form, the CDR3 reads TGTGCCACCAGCGATGGGGGGTCCTACGAGCAGTACTTC. Translating it yields CATSDGGSYEQYF. The rearrangement joins TRBV15 to TRBJ2-5; weak D call: TRBD2 (6 bases). The J call is uncertain, as TRBJ2-7 better fits the DNA end. The CDR3 runs 13 residues. Per the germline V gene, CDR1 is LNHNV and CDR2 is YYDKDF (reference sequence).